The 15 T cell receptor beta chains listed next were all sequenced from one sample in a study of cytomegalovirus exposure and HLA in healthy donors (dated 2017 in TCRdb). Library preparation used the immunoSEQ multiplex PCR assay. A mixture of 60 forward primers for TCR Vbeta segments and 13 reverse primers for TCR Jbeta segments was used in the multiplex PCR. The immuneACCESS repertoire file appears here via TCRdb, limited to in-frame rearrangements. These files lack a portion of the clones; in checked studies, under half of the deficit traces to unresolved V genes, and the cause of the others is not known. This sample lists 50,000 to 60,000 clones; 73% were detected once. 2.5% to 3% of the sample comes from the top ten. Sequencing input: PBMCs. These receptors all come from a man aged 18-30 years in good health and CMV-seronegative.

The chain recombines TRBV4-1 with TRBJ1-2, with 8 bases lining up with TRBD1. CDR3 length: 15 residues. The trim removed 1 base at V and 3 bases at J, leaving 4 bases unmatched. Germline CDR1 and CDR2: MGHRA and YSYEKL. This CDR3 reads CASSQVLDRDYGYTF. The CDR3, as DNA: TGCGCCAGCAGCCAAGTTCTGGACAGGGACTATGGCTACACCTTC.

The rearrangement joins TRBV6-1 to TRBJ2-1, with 13 bases lining up with TRBD2. Germline V gives CDR1 MNHNS, CDR2 SASEGT. Trimming removed 3 bases from V and 4 bases from J; junction bases left unmatched: 6. This CDR3 spans 17 amino acids. DNA of the CDR3: TGTGCCAGCAGTGAGACAGGACTAGCGGGAGAGTACAATGAGCAGTTCTTC. It specifies CASSETGLAGEYNEQFF.

The DNA of the CDR3 is TGTGCCAGCAGTTTCGGGGGGAGCGAGCAGTACTTC. Amino acids: CASSFGGSEQYF. The V call is TRBV27, the J call TRBJ2-7; 7 bases match TRBD2. Per germline, CDR1 MNHEY and CDR2 SMNVEV (reference sequence). CDR3 size: 12 residues. Germline trimming cut 3 bases from V and 6 bases from J; bases unmatched to any gene: 2.

This clone turned up a few times. This sequence joins TRBV7-9 and TRBJ2-7, with 8 bases identical to TRBD1. The germline CDR1 and CDR2 sequences are SEHNR and FQNEAQ (reference sequence). This CDR3 is built from 14 residues. The V segment lost 4 bases and the J segment 7 bases; nucleotides outside the gene matches: 9. This CDR3 is CASSSGTGMREQYF. DNA of the CDR3: TGTGCCAGCAGCTCAGGGACAGGCATGAGGGAGCAGTACTTC.

This clone has a single count. V usage is TRBV5-6 and J usage is TRBJ2-1; D possibly corresponds to TRBD1 (6 bases). This CDR3 spans 16 amino acids. CDR1 is SGHDT, CDR2 YYEEEE, per germline. V dropped 4 bases and J dropped 2 bases, with 16 bases sitting between them. As DNA, the CDR3 is TGTGCCAGCAGCGACACATACAGGGTCCCCTACAATGAGCAGTTCTTC. It translates to CASSDTYRVPYNEQFF.

The chain joins TRBV4-2 to TRBJ2-5; D may be TRBD1 (6 bases). The CDR3 is 15 residues long. The germline V gene has CDR1 LGHNA and CDR2 YNFKEQ. V was pared by 4 bases and J by 5 bases, with 17 bases between. CDR3 bases: TGTGCCAGCAGCCGTACCAGGGGTGTGAGGGAGACCCAGTACTTC. Translation gives CASSRTRGVRETQYF.

Only a few counts were recorded for this clone. This chain connects TRBV27 to TRBJ1-1; D is ambiguous. Germline V lookup: CDR1 MNHEY, CDR2 SMNVEV (reference sequence). This CDR3 spans 14 amino acids. V dropped 0 bases and J dropped 6 bases, with 11 bases sitting between them. The CDR3 coding sequence is TGTGCCAGCAGTTTATCGACTCCCTCCCCTGAAGCTTTCTTT. Its translation: CASSLSTPSPEAFF.

The gene calls are TRBV9 and TRBJ1-2; TRBD1 agrees at 12 bases. V was pared by 3 bases and J by 5 bases, with 5 bases of the junction left unmatched. This CDR3 is built from 15 residues. Germline assignment: CDR1 SGDLS and CDR2 YYNGEE. In DNA, the CDR3 is TGTGCCAGCAGCGACCGGGACAGGGGGCCTTATGGCTACACCTTC. Encoded protein: CASSDRDRGPYGYTF.

DNA of the CDR3: TGTGCCAGCAGCTCGCCGGGACTAGCGGGACCTTACGAGCAGTACTTC. Encoded protein: CASSSPGLAGPYEQYF. This chain links TRBV7-2 with TRBJ2-7; 13 nucleotides align to TRBD2. Germline V lookup: CDR1 SGHTA, CDR2 FQGNSA. The J segment lost 4 bases and the V segment lost 4 bases, leaving 7 bases of the junction unmatched. This CDR3 has 16 amino acids.

The J gene is TRBJ2-3, the V gene TRBV7-3; TRBD2 aligns across 7 bases. With 6 bases clipped from V and 3 bases from J, the junction kept 6 bases outside the gene matches. This CDR3 is 14 amino acids long. The V gene's germline CDR1 is SGHTA and CDR2 FQGTGA. The CDR3 loop reads CASSNGGRTDTQYF. DNA for the CDR3: TGTGCCAGCAGTAACGGGGGGAGGACAGATACGCAGTATTTT.

The chain combines TRBV27 with TRBJ2-7; 7 bases are a match to TRBD2. The CDR3 length is 13 residues. V trimming: 3 bases; J trimming: 7 bases; junction bases outside the gene matches: 6. Per the germline V gene, CDR1 is MNHEY and CDR2 is SMNVEV (reference sequence). The CDR3 nucleotides read TGTGCCAGCAGTTTGGGCGGGAGTGGGGAGCAGTACTTC. It specifies CASSLGGSGEQYF.

Only a few counts were recorded for this clone. The V call is TRBV5-1, the J call TRBJ2-7; D may be TRBD2 (7 bases). The CDR3 loop spans 16 amino acids. The germline V gene has CDR1 SGHRS and CDR2 YFSETQ. V was clipped by 4 bases and J by 2 bases, with 19 bases between them. CDR3 nucleotides: TGCGCCAGCAGCCGGGGAGGGTCAGGGGCGACCTACGAGCAGTACTTC. This codes for CASSRGGSGATYEQYF.

The CDR3 nucleotides are TGCAGCGTCAGTCCAAATCCGGGTACCGGCGGGGAGCTGTTTTTT. It specifies CSVSPNPGTGGELFF. This chain joins TRBV29-1 and TRBJ2-2; no reliable D call. Germline CDR1 SQVTM, CDR2 ANQGSEA. The CDR3 contains 15 residues. The V end was cut by 6 bases, the J end by 7 bases, with 21 bases between.

This rearrangement joins TRBV30 to TRBJ2-7, with 10 bases fitting TRBD2. This CDR3 contains 13 residues. Germline V lookup: CDR1 GTSNPN, CDR2 SVGIG (reference sequence). V lost 7 bases and J lost 0; bases outside the gene matches: 3. This CDR3 is CAYSSGSSYEQYF. CDR3 coding DNA: TGTGCCTACTCTAGCGGGAGCTCCTACGAGCAGTACTTC. Looking up the rest from reference TRBV30 and TRBJ2-7 gives the full variable domain: SQTIHQWPATLVQPVGSPLSLECTVEGTSNPNLYWYRQAAGRGLQLLFYSVGIGQISSEVPQNLSASRPQDRQFILSSKKLLLSDSGFYLCAYSSGSSYEQYFGPGTRLTVT.

In its sample, this clone was seen once. The rearrangement links TRBV28 to TRBJ2-7; tentative D call: TRBD1 (6 bases). Germline CDR1 and CDR2: MDHEN and SYDVKM. V was shortened by 7 bases and J by 1 base, with 14 bases between the two germline ends. There are 14 residues in the CDR3. The DNA for the CDR3 is TGTGCCAGCACCATACAGGGAGCTTCCTACGAGCAGTACTTC. Residues: CASTIQGASYEQYF.